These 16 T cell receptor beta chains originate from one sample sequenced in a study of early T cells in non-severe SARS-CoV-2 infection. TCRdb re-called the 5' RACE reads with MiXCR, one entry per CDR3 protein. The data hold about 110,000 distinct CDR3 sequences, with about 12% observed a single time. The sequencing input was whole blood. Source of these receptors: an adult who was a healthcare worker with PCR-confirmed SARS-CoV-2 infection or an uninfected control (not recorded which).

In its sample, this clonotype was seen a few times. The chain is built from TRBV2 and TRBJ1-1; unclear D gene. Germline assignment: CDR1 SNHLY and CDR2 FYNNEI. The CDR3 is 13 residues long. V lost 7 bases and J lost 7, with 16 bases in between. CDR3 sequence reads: CASILVEYNEAFF. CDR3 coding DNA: TGTGCCAGCATCTTGGTGGAATATAATGAAGCTTTCTTT.

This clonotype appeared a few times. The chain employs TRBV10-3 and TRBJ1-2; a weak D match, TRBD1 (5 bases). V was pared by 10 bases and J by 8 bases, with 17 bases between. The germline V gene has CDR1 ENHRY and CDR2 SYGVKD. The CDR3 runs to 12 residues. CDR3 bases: TGTGCCACTGGGACGTCGGGCGACGGCTACACCTTC. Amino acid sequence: CATGTSGDGYTF.

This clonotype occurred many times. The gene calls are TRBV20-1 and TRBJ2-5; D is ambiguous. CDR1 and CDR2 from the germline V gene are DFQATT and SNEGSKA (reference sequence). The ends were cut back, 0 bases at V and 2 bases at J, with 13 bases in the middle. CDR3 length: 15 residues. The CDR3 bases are TGCAGTGCTAGAGATATTCCAAGCGTACAAGAGACCCAGTACTTC. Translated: CSARDIPSVQETQYF.

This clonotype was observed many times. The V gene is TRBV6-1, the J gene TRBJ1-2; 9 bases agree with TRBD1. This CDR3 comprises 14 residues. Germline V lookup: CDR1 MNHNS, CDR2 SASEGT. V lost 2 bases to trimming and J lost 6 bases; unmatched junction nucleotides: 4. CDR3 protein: CASSEWDREDGYTF. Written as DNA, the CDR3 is TGTGCCAGCAGTGAATGGGACAGGGAGGATGGCTACACCTTC.

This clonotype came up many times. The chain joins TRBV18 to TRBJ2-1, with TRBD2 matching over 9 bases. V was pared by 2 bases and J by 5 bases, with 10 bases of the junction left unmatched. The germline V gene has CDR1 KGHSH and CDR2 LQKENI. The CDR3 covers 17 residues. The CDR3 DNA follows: TGTGCCAGCTCACCATGGGGCTTAGCGGGAGAGAACAATGAGCAGTTCTTC. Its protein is CASSPWGLAGENNEQFF.

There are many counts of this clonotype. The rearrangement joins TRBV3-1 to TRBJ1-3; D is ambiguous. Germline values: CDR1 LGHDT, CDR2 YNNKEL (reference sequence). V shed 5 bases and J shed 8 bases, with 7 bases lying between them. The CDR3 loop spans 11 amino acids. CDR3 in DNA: TGTGCCAGCAGCGTATTTGACACCATATATTTT. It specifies CASSVFDTIYF.

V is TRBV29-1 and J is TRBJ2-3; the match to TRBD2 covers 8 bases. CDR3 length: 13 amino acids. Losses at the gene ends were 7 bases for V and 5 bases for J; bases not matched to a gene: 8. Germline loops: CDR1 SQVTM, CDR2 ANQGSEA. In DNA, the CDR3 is TGCAGCGCGACTAGCGAAGGAGGAGATACGCAGTATTTT. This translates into CSATSEGGDTQYF.

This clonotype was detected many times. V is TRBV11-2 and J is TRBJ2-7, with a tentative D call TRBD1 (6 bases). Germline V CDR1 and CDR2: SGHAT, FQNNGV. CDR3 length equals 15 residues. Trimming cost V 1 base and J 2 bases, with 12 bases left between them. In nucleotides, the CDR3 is TGTGCCAGCAGCTTAGGATGGGACACTGCCTACGAGCAGTACTTC. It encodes CASSLGWDTAYEQYF.

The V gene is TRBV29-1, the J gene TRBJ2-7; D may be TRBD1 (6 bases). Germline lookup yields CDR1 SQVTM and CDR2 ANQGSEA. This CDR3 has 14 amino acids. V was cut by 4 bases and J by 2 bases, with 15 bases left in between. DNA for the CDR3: TGCAGCGTTGGTAAGACAGGACCCACCTACGAGCAGTACTTC. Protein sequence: CSVGKTGPTYEQYF.

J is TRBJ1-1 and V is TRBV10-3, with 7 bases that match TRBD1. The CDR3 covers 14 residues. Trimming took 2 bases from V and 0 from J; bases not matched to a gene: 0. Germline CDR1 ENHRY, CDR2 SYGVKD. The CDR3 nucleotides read TGTGCCATCAGTGAGGACAGGGTGAACACTGAAGCTTTCTTT. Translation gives CAISEDRVNTEAFF.

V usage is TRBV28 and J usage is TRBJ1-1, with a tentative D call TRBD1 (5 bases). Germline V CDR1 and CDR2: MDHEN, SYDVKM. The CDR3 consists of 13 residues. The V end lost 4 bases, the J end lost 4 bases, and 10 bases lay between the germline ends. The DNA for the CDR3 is TGTGCCAGCAGTTGGGACGGCCTCACTGAAGCTTTCTTT. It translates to CASSWDGLTEAFF.

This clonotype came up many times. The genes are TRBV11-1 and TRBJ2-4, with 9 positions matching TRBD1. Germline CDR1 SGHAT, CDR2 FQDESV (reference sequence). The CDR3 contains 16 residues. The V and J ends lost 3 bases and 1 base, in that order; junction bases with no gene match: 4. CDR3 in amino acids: CASSLDRGPAKNIQYF. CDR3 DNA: TGTGCCAGCAGCTTGGACAGGGGACCTGCCAAAAACATTCAGTACTTC.

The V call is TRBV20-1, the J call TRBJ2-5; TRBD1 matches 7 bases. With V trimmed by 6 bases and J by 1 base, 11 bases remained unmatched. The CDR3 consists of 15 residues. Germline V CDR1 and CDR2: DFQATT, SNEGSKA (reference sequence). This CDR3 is CSARAVTGVQETQYF. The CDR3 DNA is TGCAGTGCCAGGGCCGTCACAGGGGTCCAAGAGACCCAGTACTTC.

The DNA for the CDR3 is TGTGCCAGCAGCACCAGCGGGGGCTACAACACCGGGGAGCTGTTTTTT. Translation: CASSTSGGYNTGELFF. V is TRBV7-9 and J is TRBJ2-2, with 8 bases identical to TRBD2. V shed 5 bases, J shed 2 bases, and the junction held 7 bases outside the gene matches. The CDR3 is 16 residues long. Germline-derived CDR1 and CDR2 are SEHNR and FQNEAQ (reference sequence).

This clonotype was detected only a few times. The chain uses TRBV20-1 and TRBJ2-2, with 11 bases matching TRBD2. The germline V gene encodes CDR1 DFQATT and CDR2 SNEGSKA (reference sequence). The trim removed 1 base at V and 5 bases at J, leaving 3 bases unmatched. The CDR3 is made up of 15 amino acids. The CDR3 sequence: CSARGTSGRTGELFF. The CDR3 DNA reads TGCAGTGCTAGAGGAACTAGCGGGAGAACCGGGGAGCTGTTTTTT.

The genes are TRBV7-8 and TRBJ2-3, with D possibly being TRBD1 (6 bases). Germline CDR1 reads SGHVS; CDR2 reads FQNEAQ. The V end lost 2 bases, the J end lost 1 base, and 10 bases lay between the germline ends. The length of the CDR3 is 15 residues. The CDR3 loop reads CASSLRGSGTDTQYF. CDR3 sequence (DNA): TGTGCCAGCAGCTTAAGGGGGTCGGGCACAGATACGCAGTATTTT.